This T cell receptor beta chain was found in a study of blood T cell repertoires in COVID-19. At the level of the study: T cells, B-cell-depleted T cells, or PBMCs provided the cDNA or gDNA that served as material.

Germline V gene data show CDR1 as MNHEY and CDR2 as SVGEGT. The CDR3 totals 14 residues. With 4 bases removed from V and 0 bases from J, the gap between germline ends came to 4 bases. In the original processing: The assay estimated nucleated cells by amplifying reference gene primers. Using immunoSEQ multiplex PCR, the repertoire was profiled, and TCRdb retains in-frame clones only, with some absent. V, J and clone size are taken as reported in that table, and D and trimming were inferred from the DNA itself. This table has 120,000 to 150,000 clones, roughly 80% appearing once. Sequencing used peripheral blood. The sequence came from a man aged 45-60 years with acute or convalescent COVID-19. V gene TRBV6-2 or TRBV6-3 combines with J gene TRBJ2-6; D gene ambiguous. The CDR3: CASSWSSGANVLTF. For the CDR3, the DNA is TGTGCCAGCAGTTGGAGCTCTGGGGCCAACGTCCTGACTTTC.